Included here is one T cell receptor (beta chain) sequence, with context. CD8 cells regarded as naive lacked CD45RO, were positively chosen for CCR7, and omitted terminally differentiated effector memory CD45RA+ cells. This specimen comes from a study of shared clonotypes between healthy human individuals. Deep-level running was used for the assay. Sequencing used immunoSEQ multiplex PCR; TCRdb keeps in-frame clones, though not all of them. The data hold about 2.1 million clones, with 93% observed a single time. Specimen: naive CD8+ T cells from PBMCs. The receptor was derived from a man aged 18 to 29 in good health. Some clones in this sample may be carry-over from other donors' samples.

CDR3 region: CASSQLCGGENTEAFF. Written as DNA, the CDR3 is TGCGCCAGCAGTCAACTTTGTGGGGGAGAGAACACTGAAGCTTTCTTT. The chain carries TRBV23-1 and TRBJ1-1; perhaps TRBD1 as D (5 bases). TRBV23-1 is an ORF; its function is uncertain. This CDR3 has 16 residues. V was shortened by 2 bases and J by 1 base, with 14 bases between the two germline ends.